This TCR beta chain was sequenced during a study of molecular identifiers for immune sequencing clone quantification listed by TCRdb under 2018. Some background on the complete study: In a replicate experiment, RNA from about 21,000 or 97,000 naive CD8 T cells was split into five aliquots, four of which were sequenced. This methods study benchmarked molecular-identifier clustering-based TCR repertoire sequencing (MIDCIRS) and TCR RNA copy counting, using CD8 T cells to do so. What the research found in general, with its limitations: Modeling estimated about 3.3 recovered TCR RNA copies per cell, compared with about 10 by digital PCR, which implies about 30% capture efficiency. A single cell's worth of spiked-in Jurkat TCR RNA was reported detectable even among 850,000 to 1,000,000 naive CD8 T cells. Spiked-in Jurkat TCR RNA (approximately 10 copies' worth), which is not part of the donor repertoire, was contained in the naive libraries. Without barcode sub-clustering, chimeric consensus sequences inflated TCR diversity; chimeras reached as high as 47%. In CMV-specific effector cells, clones with more than 20 RNA copies contained over 98% of molecules, whereas in naive cells such clones contained under 1% of molecules. The sizes of highly expanded clones could end up underestimated when identical TCR molecules share a barcode.

The CDR3 goes from the cysteine to the phenylalanine over 12 residues. The sequence is cut down to CDR3 DNA, 36 bases in frame from base 1. V gives up 5 bases and J gives up 0 bases, and the segment between their germline ends measures 4 bases. For CDR1 and CDR2, the germline V gene (reference sequence) lists SEHNR and FQNEAQ. Preparation of the library involved PCR. TCRdb lists the instrument as NextSeq 500. Bulk TCR libraries were generated as previously described, with the TCR primers listed in Table S5 used. Purification of total RNA was performed with the Qiagen AllPrep DNA/RNA kit. Before analysis, reads from multiple sequencing runs of one library were combined. The paper's processing steps were these. Only reads with exact TCR constant sequence were kept, trimmed to 150 nt, and grouped by their 12-nt molecular barcodes. Reads within each barcode group were sub-clustered using a 15% Levenshtein threshold, and quality-weighted consensus sequences were constructed for each RNA molecule. Non-functional sequences were removed, as were lower-count sequences one edit away from another. Based on a fit of two negative binomial distributions, barcode sub-clusters having less than 20% of the maximum read count were discarded. Starting from the raw public reads, TCRdb applied fastp trimming at Q25, assembled clones with MiXCR and retained in-frame beta chains. Rows are combined by CDR3 protein, so each entry shows the most common genes and DNA. For this entry, the V and J calls and clone size follow TCRdb and not the study's own pipeline. Recorded for this sample are around 460,000 distinct CDR3 sequences; 25% of them occurred a single time. Around 0.8% of the sample is taken by the ten largest.

This clonotype showed up many times. Its antigen has not been determined. Per-nucleotide qualities are absent, and no much larger clonotype sits a single base away. Libraries of naive CD8 T cells were generated from around 20,000 to 1,000,000 sorted cells, with 10%, 30% or 50% of the purified RNA used. On a BD FACSAria II, naive CD8 T cells were FACS-sorted as CD8+CD4-CCR7+CD45RA+ and collected into RLT Plus buffer. Around 10 TCR copies' worth of Jurkat RNA were spiked into roughly 17,000-1,100,000 naive CD8 T cell samples to test detection sensitivity. Enrichment of CD8 T cells was performed with RosetteSep CD8+ T Cell Enrichment Cocktail and Ficoll-Paque, after which ACK red cell lysis was carried out.

The clonotype comes from a human donor in good health. Some libraries in this study had Jurkat cell RNA spiked in. Sequenced sample: naive CD8+ T cells from blood, with Jurkat cell RNA spiked in. According to the study, the label for this sample's cell subset or site signals: FACS-sorted CD8+CD4-CCR7+CD45RA+ naive T cells. Recombination joined TRBV7-9 with TRBJ1-1, with the D gene not clear enough to name. CDR3 reads: CASSGMNTEAFF. The DNA is as follows: TGTGCCAGCAGCGGGATGAACACTGAAGCTTTCTTT.